The clone carrying this T cell receptor (beta chain) was counted between two and nine times. The data originate from a study of PD-1 blockade in classical Hodgkin lymphoma. Data came from immunoSEQ multiplex PCR; TCRdb stores just in-frame clones and leaves some out. The sample contains 64,000 or so clones, approximately 92% of which appear only once. The CDR3 totals 12 residues. Looked up from germline, CDR1 is SNHLY and CDR2 is FYNNEI. V gave up 7 bases and J gave up 3 bases, with 9 bases separating them. Time point defined: cycle 4 day 1 (C4D1), after 5 to 7 weeks of nivolumab. No patient escaped relapse after autologous stem cell transplantation, and brentuximab vedotin exposure varied.

The sequence was collected from a human donor with classical Hodgkin lymphoma. Sample: peripheral blood mononuclear cells (PBMCs), taken before the fourth cycle of nivolumab. The chain recombines TRBV2 with TRBJ1-2, with D tentatively TRBD1 (5 bases). The CDR3 bases are TGTGCCAGCATACAGGAGGACTATGGCTACACCTTC. Residues: CASIQEDYGYTF.